This T cell receptor beta chain was profiled in a study of cytomegalovirus exposure and HLA in healthy donors. With respect to this clone: Its specificity is unknown.

The PCR ran on 60 Vbeta and 13 Jbeta primers. Method: immunoSEQ multiplex PCR; TCRdb's copy keeps in-frame clones and lacks some. The sample lists 100,000 to 150,000 clones, around 86% occurring once. Study findings and constraints: More clonal expansion characterized HLA-associated TCR beta chains than equally common others in a later analysis.

Sequences were obtained from PBMCs. The origin of this receptor is a man aged 30 to 45 in good health and CMV-seronegative.

This CDR3 reads CASSYRRDGPYNEQFF. The CDR3 nucleotides are TGTGCCAGCAGTTACAGGCGGGACGGCCCCTACAATGAGCAGTTCTTC. The chain couples TRBV6-5 to TRBJ2-1, with a tentative D call TRBD2 (6 bases). With 2 bases removed from V and 2 bases from J, the gap between germline ends came to 13 bases. CDR1 is MNHEY, CDR2 SVGAGI, per germline. The CDR3 extends over 16 amino acids.